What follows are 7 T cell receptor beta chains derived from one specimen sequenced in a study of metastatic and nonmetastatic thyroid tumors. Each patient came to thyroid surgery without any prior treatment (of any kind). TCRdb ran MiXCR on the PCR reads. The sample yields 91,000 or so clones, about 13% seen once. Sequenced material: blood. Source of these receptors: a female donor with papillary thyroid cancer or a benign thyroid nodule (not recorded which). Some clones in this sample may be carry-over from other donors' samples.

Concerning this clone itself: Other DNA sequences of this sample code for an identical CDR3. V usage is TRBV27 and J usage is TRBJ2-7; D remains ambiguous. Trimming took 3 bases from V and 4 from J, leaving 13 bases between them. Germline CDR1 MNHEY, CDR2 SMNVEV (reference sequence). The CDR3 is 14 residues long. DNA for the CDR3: TGTGCCAGCAGTTTCGGGCATGGTTATTACGAGCAGTACGTC. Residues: CASSFGHGYYEQYV.

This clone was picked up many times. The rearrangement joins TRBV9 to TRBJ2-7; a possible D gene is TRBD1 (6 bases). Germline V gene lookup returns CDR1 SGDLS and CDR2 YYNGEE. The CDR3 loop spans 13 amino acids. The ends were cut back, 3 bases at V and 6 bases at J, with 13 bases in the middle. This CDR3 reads CASSASVGAEQYF. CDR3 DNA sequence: TGTGCCAGCAGCGCCAGCGTGGGGGCCGAGCAGTACTTC. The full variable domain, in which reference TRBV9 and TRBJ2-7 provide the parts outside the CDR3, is DSGVTQTPKHLITATGQRVTLRCSPRSGDLSVYWYQQSLDQGLQFLIQYYNGEERAKGNILERFSAQQFPDLHSELNLSSLELGDSALYFCASSASVGAEQYFGPGTRLTVT.

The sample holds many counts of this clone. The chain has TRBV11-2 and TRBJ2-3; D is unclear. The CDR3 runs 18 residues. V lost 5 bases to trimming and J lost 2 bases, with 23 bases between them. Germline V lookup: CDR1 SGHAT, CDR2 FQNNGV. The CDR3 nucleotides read TGTGCCAGCAGCCCTTCGCGGCTTAACAGACCCTACACAGATACGCAGTATTTT. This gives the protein CASSPSRLNRPYTDTQYF.

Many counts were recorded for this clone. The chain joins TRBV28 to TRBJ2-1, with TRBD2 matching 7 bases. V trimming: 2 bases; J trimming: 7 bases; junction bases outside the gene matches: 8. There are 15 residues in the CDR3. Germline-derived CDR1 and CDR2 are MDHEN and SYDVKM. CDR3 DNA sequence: TGTGCCAGCAGTTTACCGGGGGGACGGGTAAATGAGCAGTTCTTC. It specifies CASSLPGGRVNEQFF.

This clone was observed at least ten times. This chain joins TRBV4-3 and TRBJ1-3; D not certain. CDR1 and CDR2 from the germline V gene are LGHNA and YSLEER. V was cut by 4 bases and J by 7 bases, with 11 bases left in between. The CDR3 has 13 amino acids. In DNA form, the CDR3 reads TGCGCCAGCAGCCCTTCTCTGGGGAACACCATATATTTT. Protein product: CASSPSLGNTIYF.

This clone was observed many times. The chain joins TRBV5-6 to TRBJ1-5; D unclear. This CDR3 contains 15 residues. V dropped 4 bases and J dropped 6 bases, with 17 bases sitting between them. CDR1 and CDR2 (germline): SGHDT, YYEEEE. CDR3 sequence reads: CASSRAGVLGQPQHF. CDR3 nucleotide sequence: TGTGCCAGCAGCCGCGCTGGGGTACTAGGTCAGCCCCAGCATTTT. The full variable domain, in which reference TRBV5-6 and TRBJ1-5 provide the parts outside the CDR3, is DAGVTQSPTHLIKTRGQQVTLRCSPKSGHDTVSWYQQALGQGPQFIFQYYEEEERQRGNFPDRFSGHQFPNYSSELNVNALLLGDSALYLCASSRAGVLGQPQHFGDGTRLSIL.

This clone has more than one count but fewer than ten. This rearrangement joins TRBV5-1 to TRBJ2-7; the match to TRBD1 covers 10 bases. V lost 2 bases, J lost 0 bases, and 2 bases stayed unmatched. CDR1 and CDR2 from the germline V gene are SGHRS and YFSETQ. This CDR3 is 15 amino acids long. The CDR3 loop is CASSFRTGGSYEQYF. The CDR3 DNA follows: TGCGCCAGCAGCTTCAGGACAGGGGGCTCCTACGAGCAGTACTTC.